This TCR beta chain comes out of a study of neurological immune-mediated disorders. With 10-nucleotide random UMIs, 5'RACE was used to make the cDNA. TCRdb processed the 5' RACE reads anew with MiXCR; each CDR3 protein has one entry. The sample carries 9,500 to 13,000 distinct CDR3 sequences, roughly 20% recorded once. The V and J ends lost 6 bases and 2 bases, in that order; junction bases with no gene match: 11. Germline V CDR1 and CDR2: SQVTM, ANQGSEA. The CDR3 consists of 16 residues. This clonotype was found many times. The specimen was CD8+ T cells from blood. The chain recombines TRBV29-1 with TRBJ2-3, with 10 bases identical to TRBD1. The TCR sequence derives from a woman aged 60-75 years with HTLV-1-associated myelopathy (HAM/TSP). The CDR3 DNA reads as TGCAGCGTAGTGCCCCGGACAGGGGGGTACACAGATACGCAGTATTTT. Translated: CSVVPRTGGYTDTQYF.